This T cell receptor (beta chain) was recovered during a study of shared clonotypes between healthy human individuals. Germline CDR1 reads MNHNS; CDR2 reads SASEGT. This CDR3 has 16 amino acids. J lost 5 bases, V lost 3 bases, and 10 bases had no gene match. Data came from immunoSEQ multiplex PCR; TCRdb stores just in-frame clones and leaves some out. Among some 2,000,000 clones listed, 95% were seen once. This clone was found once. The gene calls are TRBV6-1 and TRBJ1-5; 7 bases line up with TRBD1. The sequencing input was naive CD4+ T cells sorted from blood. As to subset: CD45RA+ positively selected. This TCR derives from a man younger than 35 in good health. DNA of the CDR3: TGTGCCAGCAGTGACATACGACAGGGCGGTTATCAGCCCCAGCATTTT. Protein product: CASSDIRQGGYQPQHF.